The 23 T cell receptor beta chains below all came from one sample that was sequenced in a study of identical twins. Each CDR3 protein is one row after TCRdb ran MiXCR on the 5' RACE reads. The top ten clones hold about 2.9% of a sample with 430,000 or so distinct CDR3 sequences, 20% to 30% of them seen once. The sample also formed part of further work on T cells expressing NK-cell markers.

Specimen: CD4+ T cells sorted from blood. Every receptor here comes from a woman under 30 in good health.

The chain is built from TRBV21-1 and TRBJ2-1. TRBV21-1 is deemed a pseudogene. The CDR3 sequence is 12 residues long. CDR3 nucleotide sequence: TGTGCCAGCAGCAAGCGGGTCTGTGAGCAGTTCTTC. Translating it yields CASSKRVCEQFF.

This clonotype was seen only a few times. The chain uses TRBV5-1 and TRBJ2-7; either TRBD1 or TRBD2 may fit D (5 bases each). The CDR3 extends over 15 amino acids. Germline V CDR1 and CDR2: SGHRS, YFSETQ. V dropped 0 bases and J dropped 0 bases, with 10 bases sitting between them. CDR3 bases: TGCGCCAGCAGCTTGGGTCGGGACCACTCCTACGAGCAGTACTTC. This translates into CASSLGRDHSYEQYF.

The chain carries TRBV20-1 and TRBJ2-3, with 13 bases that match TRBD2. The ends lost 6 bases at V and 2 bases at J; junction bases unmatched: 11. The CDR3 loop spans 17 amino acids. CDR1 is DFQATT, CDR2 SNEGSKA, per germline (reference sequence). The CDR3 is CSALLAGGPGLTDTQYF. The CDR3 nucleotides are TGCAGTGCCCTACTAGCGGGGGGGCCGGGGCTCACAGATACGCAGTATTTT.

The V and J genes are TRBV20-1 and TRBJ1-4, with 7 bases fitting TRBD1. J was trimmed by 5 bases and V by 1 base; bases with no gene match: 7. Germline V CDR1 and CDR2: DFQATT, SNEGSKA (reference sequence). This CDR3 contains 15 residues. The CDR3 DNA reads TGCAGTGCTAGAGCCCTAGACAGGGTGAATGAAAAACTGTTTTTT. It translates to CSARALDRVNEKLFF.

This clonotype occurred a few times. The chain couples TRBV6-2 or TRBV6-3 to TRBJ2-1, with 10 bases identical to TRBD2. With 6 bases clipped from V and 9 bases from J, the junction kept 11 bases outside the gene matches. Germline assignment: CDR1 MNHEY and CDR2 SVGEGT. CDR3 size: 15 residues. The CDR3 loop reads CASSQASGSIGEQFF. DNA of the CDR3: TGTGCCAGCAGCCAGGCTAGCGGGAGTATAGGTGAGCAGTTCTTC.

In its sample, this clonotype was seen a few times. The genes are TRBV20-1 and TRBJ1-6; D not resolved. Germline loops: CDR1 DFQATT, CDR2 SNEGSKA (reference sequence). The CDR3 is 13 amino acids. V was pared by 5 bases and J by 3 bases, with 8 bases between. CDR3 sequence (DNA): TGCAGTGCTCGGGTCAGCTATAATTCACCCCTCCACTTT. It codes for CSARVSYNSPLHF.

The table lists this clonotype with a few counts. V gene TRBV27 combines with J gene TRBJ2-3, with 7 nucleotides matching TRBD2. The CDR3 has 18 residues. The trim removed 9 bases at V and 0 bases at J, leaving 18 bases unmatched. Germline CDR1 is MNHEY and CDR2 is SMNVEV (reference sequence). CDR3 in amino acids: CASGGRGSGTVSTDTQYF. The CDR3 DNA reads as TGTGCCAGTGGGGGACGCGGCAGCGGGACCGTTAGCACAGATACGCAGTATTTT.

This clonotype was observed a few times. The chain couples TRBV4-3 to TRBJ1-2; TRBD1 agrees at 7 bases. CDR3 length equals 15 residues. From germline, CDR1 is LGHNA and CDR2 YSLEER. V was clipped by 4 bases and J by 2 bases; unmatched bases: 7. CDR3 coding DNA: TGCGCCAGCAGCCGCGGACTACAGGGGAACTATGGCTACACCTTC. Residues: CASSRGLQGNYGYTF.

This clonotype was seen a few times. The V gene is TRBV12-3 or TRBV12-4, the J gene TRBJ2-7; 7 bases match TRBD1. The CDR3 has 14 residues. V lost 8 bases to trimming and J lost 0 bases; unmatched junction nucleotides: 7. The CDR3 DNA reads TGTGCCAGCCGAAGACAGGGCTACTCCTACGAGCAGTACTTC. Translating gives CASRRQGYSYEQYF.

The chain carries TRBV6-5 and TRBJ1-2; D perhaps matches TRBD1 (6 bases). The germline V gene encodes CDR1 MNHEY and CDR2 SVGAGI. CDR3 length equals 17 residues. V lost 0 bases to trimming and J lost 5 bases, with 19 bases between them. The CDR3 sequence: CASSYSVDRLAGYGYTF. CDR3 nucleotide sequence: TGTGCCAGCAGTTACTCGGTTGACAGGTTGGCAGGGTATGGCTACACCTTC.

This clonotype was observed a few times. V is TRBV7-9 and J is TRBJ1-1; 8 nucleotides align to TRBD1. Germline V gene sequence: CDR1 SEHNR, CDR2 FQNEAQ (reference sequence). With V trimmed by 3 bases and J by 1 base, 10 bases remained unmatched. CDR3 length: 17 residues. This CDR3 is CASSFRGTGARNTEAFF. For the CDR3, the DNA is TGTGCCAGCAGCTTCCGCGGGACAGGCGCGAGGAACACTGAAGCTTTCTTT.

This clonotype was counted between two and nine times. J is TRBJ2-1 and V is TRBV20-1; 10 positions match TRBD2. From germline, CDR1 is DFQATT and CDR2 SNEGSKA (reference sequence). The CDR3 is made up of 14 amino acids. The junction had 8 bases not matched to a gene; V was cut back by 3 bases and J by 9 bases. The CDR3 DNA follows: TGCAGTGCTAGGAGCGGGGGGGCTAGCAGTGAGCAGTTCTTC. As protein: CSARSGGASSEQFF.

The chain is built from TRBV20-1 and TRBJ1-2; weak D call: TRBD1 (6 bases). CDR3 length: 11 amino acids. CDR1 is DFQATT and CDR2 is SNEGSKA in the germline V gene (reference sequence). V was clipped by 2 bases and J by 6 bases, with 7 bases between them. CDR3 nucleotides: TGCAGTGCTAGACAGGGGAATGGCTACACCTTC. Its protein product is CSARQGNGYTF.

The sample holds a few counts of this clonotype. One end of the junction varies from germline; a read error may be responsible. This chain links TRBV6-2 or TRBV6-3 with TRBJ2-1; D remains ambiguous. Germline CDR1 is MNHEY and CDR2 is SVGEGT. The CDR3 consists of 15 residues. The CDR3 loop is CASTYSANSYNEQFF. For the CDR3, the DNA is TGTGCCAGCACTTACTCGGCCAACTCCTACAATGAGCAGTTCTTC.

V gene TRBV3-1 combines with J gene TRBJ2-1; D not certain. The germline V gene has CDR1 LGHDT and CDR2 YNNKEL (reference sequence). Deletions cut 7 bases from V and 10 bases from J, with 17 bases between. There are 13 residues in the CDR3. The CDR3 here is CASTNPMFTEQFF. In DNA form, the CDR3 reads TGTGCCAGCACCAATCCTATGTTTACCGAGCAGTTCTTC.

This clonotype was recorded at least ten times. This rearrangement joins TRBV12-3 or TRBV12-4 to TRBJ2-5; tentatively, D is TRBD2 (7 bases). This CDR3 comprises 16 residues. The V end was cut by 1 base, the J end by 1 base, with 13 bases between. CDR3 sequence (DNA): TGTGCCAGCAGTTTAGGCGGGGGCTACGGCCAAGAGACCCAGTACTTC. Translated: CASSLGGGYGQETQYF.

V gene TRBV6-2 or TRBV6-3 combines with J gene TRBJ2-2; 8 bases are shared with TRBD1. V lost 3 bases, J lost 1 base, and 4 bases stayed unmatched. CDR1 and CDR2 (germline): MNHEY, SVGEGT. The CDR3 is made up of 16 amino acids. CDR3 residues: CASSYVGQGNTGELFF. The CDR3 nucleotides are TGTGCCAGCAGTTATGTCGGACAGGGGAACACCGGGGAGCTGTTTTTT.

This chain links TRBV6-1 with TRBJ1-1, with a tentative D call TRBD1 (5 bases). Deletions cut 1 base from V and 1 base from J, with 10 bases between. Germline CDR1 reads MNHNS; CDR2 reads SASEGT. The CDR3 runs 15 residues. The CDR3 sequence is CASSEGRDWNTEAFF. The CDR3 DNA reads as TGTGCCAGCAGTGAAGGGCGGGACTGGAACACTGAAGCTTTCTTT.

This clonotype was found a few times. The chain recombines TRBV28 with TRBJ2-3; TRBD2 is a possible D gene (5 bases). CDR3 length equals 14 residues. Trimming took 3 bases from V and 8 from J, leaving 15 bases between them. CDR1 and CDR2 from the germline V gene are MDHEN and SYDVKM. The CDR3: CASSFRGRSGTQYF. The CDR3 DNA sequence: TGTGCCAGCAGTTTCCGCGGGCGGAGCGGTACGCAGTATTTT.

The J gene is TRBJ2-7, the V gene TRBV6-2 or TRBV6-3; D may be TRBD2 (6 bases). The CDR3 length is 15 residues. Germline V gene lookup returns CDR1 MNHEY and CDR2 SVGEGT. The V end lost 2 bases, the J end lost 2 bases, and 13 bases lay between the germline ends. The CDR3 loop is CASSYRRLVPYEQYF. Written as DNA, the CDR3 is TGTGCCAGCAGTTACCGGAGACTAGTTCCCTACGAGCAGTACTTC.

This clonotype was picked up many times. The chain uses TRBV5-1 and TRBJ2-1; possibly TRBD1 for D (6 bases). The CDR3 extends over 15 amino acids. Trimming shortened V by 1 base and J by 0 bases, and 8 bases separated the two germline ends. Germline V lookup: CDR1 SGHRS, CDR2 YFSETQ. The CDR3: CASSLTDSSYNEQFF. Here the CDR3 DNA reads TGCGCCAGCAGCTTGACGGACAGCTCCTACAATGAGCAGTTCTTC. The full variable domain, its missing parts supplied by reference TRBV5-1 and TRBJ2-1, is KAGVTQTPRYLIKTRGQQVTLSCSPISGHRSVSWYQQTPGQGLQFLFEYFSETQRNKGNFPGRFSGRQFSNSRSEMNVSTLELGDSALYLCASSLTDSSYNEQFFGPGTRLTVL.

This clonotype was seen more than once but under ten times. V usage is TRBV20-1 and J usage is TRBJ1-2; 9 bases are shared with TRBD1. The CDR3 is 15 amino acids. The junction had 13 bases not matched to a gene; V was cut back by 5 bases and J by 6 bases. Germline V lookup: CDR1 DFQATT, CDR2 SNEGSKA (reference sequence). CDR3 nucleotide sequence: TGCAGTGCTCAACAGGGGGCGATGATTTCGGATGGCTACACCTTC. It is translated as CSAQQGAMISDGYTF.

This clonotype was observed a handful of times. The chain is built from TRBV11-2 and TRBJ2-7; D perhaps matches TRBD1 (6 bases). From germline, CDR1 is SGHAT and CDR2 FQNNGV. The CDR3 is 13 residues long. The V and J ends lost 1 base and 6 bases respectively, with 10 bases between them. The CDR3 region is CASSLGQVREQYF. CDR3 nucleotides: TGTGCCAGCAGCTTAGGACAGGTACGCGAGCAGTACTTC.